Listed here are 14 T cell receptor beta chains from one sample, sequenced in a study of blood T cell repertoires in COVID-19. Assay used: immunoSEQ multiplex PCR; TCRdb lists only in-frame clones, some missing. The sample contains around 84,000 clones, 70% to 90% of which appear only once. The specimen sequenced was peripheral blood. The receptor source for this set is a man older than 75 with active or convalescent COVID-19.

CDR3 DNA: TGTGCCACCCTACCTCCAGGGTTGGTCGGCTACACCTTC. It is translated as CATLPPGLVGYTF. The chain is built from TRBV6-5 and TRBJ1-2; D may be TRBD1 (5 bases). Trimming removed 10 bases at V and 8 bases at J, with 20 bases between. This CDR3 comprises 13 residues. Germline loops: CDR1 MNHEY, CDR2 SVGAGI.

This chain connects TRBV5-1 to TRBJ2-7; 9 nucleotides line up with TRBD2. This CDR3 has 14 amino acids. CDR1 is SGHRS and CDR2 is YFSETQ in the germline V gene. The V segment lost 4 bases and the J segment 0 bases; nucleotides outside the gene matches: 2. The CDR3 reads CASSLGLASYEQYV. DNA of the CDR3: TGCGCCAGCAGCCTGGGACTAGCCTCCTACGAGCAGTACGTC.

Details on this clone: The identical CDR3 is also encoded by other nucleotide sequences in the sample. The chain couples TRBV10-3 to TRBJ2-7, with TRBD1 matching over 7 bases. V dropped 4 bases and J dropped 3; count of bases not matched to a gene: 0. This CDR3 has 12 amino acids. Looked up from germline, CDR1 is ENHRY and CDR2 is SYGVKD. The CDR3 bases are TGTGCCATCAGTGGACAGGGCTACGAGCAGTACGTC. Encoded protein: CAISGQGYEQYV.

The rearrangement joins TRBV7-6 to TRBJ2-2, with D maybe TRBD1 (7 bases). This CDR3 region has 14 residues. CDR1 is SGHVS, CDR2 FNYEAQ, per germline. Trimming removed 3 bases at V and 7 bases at J, with 12 bases between. Here the CDR3 reads CASSFSGGSGELFF. CDR3 in DNA: TGTGCCAGCAGCTTTTCAGGGGGGAGCGGGGAGCTGTTTTTT. Complete variable domain (other parts from reference TRBV7-6 and TRBJ2-2): GAGVSQSPRYKVTKRGQDVALRCDPISGHVSLYWYRQALGQGPEFLTYFNYEAQQDKSGLPNDRFSAERPEGSISTLTIQRTEQRDSAMYRCASSFSGGSGELFFGEGSRLTVL.

The chain recombines TRBV11-3 with TRBJ1-6; perhaps TRBD1 as D (6 bases). The V end was cut by 1 base, the J end by 9 bases, with 10 bases between. Germline CDR1 reads SGHNT; CDR2 reads YENEEA. The CDR3 sequence is 14 residues long. The DNA for the CDR3 is TGTGCCAGCAGCTTAGTTGGACAGCCTTCACCCCTCCACTTT. It translates to CASSLVGQPSPLHF.

The chain is built from TRBV30 and TRBJ1-2; possible D gene TRBD1, 5 bases. The CDR3 totals 14 residues. V was clipped by 2 bases and J by 4 bases, with 14 bases between them. Germline V gives CDR1 GTSNPN, CDR2 SVGIG (reference sequence). Here the CDR3 reads CAWSLSQGSYGYTF. CDR3 DNA sequence: TGTGCCTGGAGTCTTTCTCAGGGTAGCTATGGCTACACCTTC.

Worth noting for this clone: The identical CDR3 is also encoded by other nucleotide sequences in the sample. V gene TRBV18 combines with J gene TRBJ1-6; TRBD1 matches at 9 bases. This CDR3 is 15 amino acids long. Germline-derived CDR1 and CDR2 are KGHSH and LQKENI. Trimming removed 3 bases from V and 7 bases from J; junction bases left unmatched: 4. CDR3 in amino acids: CASSPSGTGNSPLHF. CDR3 coding DNA: TGTGCCAGCTCACCGTCCGGGACAGGGAATTCACCCCTCCACTTT.

The chain recombines TRBV2 with TRBJ2-4; maybe TRBD1 (6 bases). Trimming took off 3 bases at V and 5 bases at J, with 14 bases between the two ends. CDR1 SNHLY and CDR2 FYNNEI come from the germline V gene. The CDR3 runs to 15 residues. The CDR3 loop is CASSEEQGVQNIQYF. The CDR3 nucleotides are TGTGCCAGCAGTGAGGAACAGGGAGTACAAAACATTCAGTACTTC.

Written as DNA, the CDR3 is TGTGCCAGCAGCTTATCTAGGGGTAGGACAGATACGCAGTATTTT. It specifies CASSLSRGRTDTQYF. V usage is TRBV7-7 and J usage is TRBJ2-3, with D possibly TRBD1 on 5 matching bases. V was clipped by 2 bases and J by 3 bases, with 12 bases between them. From germline, CDR1 is SSHAT and CDR2 FNYEAQ (reference sequence). The CDR3 consists of 15 residues. Based on the CDR3 plus reference TRBV7-7 and TRBJ2-3, the full variable domain is GAGVSQSPRYKVTKRGQDVTLRCDPISSHATLYWYQQALGQGPEFLTYFNYEAQPDKSGLPSDRFSAERPEGSISTLTIQRTEQRDSAMYRCASSLSRGRTDTQYFGPGTRLTVL.

There are a few counts of this clone. The V and J genes are TRBV6-5 and TRBJ1-1; D is unresolved. This CDR3 has 14 residues. Trimming cost V 6 bases and J 6 bases, with 17 bases left between them. The germline CDR1 and CDR2 sequences are MNHEY and SVGAGI. This CDR3 is CASRSTSNGAEAFF. The DNA for the CDR3 is TGTGCCAGCAGGAGCACGTCGAACGGGGCTGAAGCTTTCTTT.

The rearrangement uses TRBV12-5 and TRBJ1-2, with 10 bases fitting TRBD1. V shed 6 bases, J shed 0 bases, and the junction held 10 bases outside the gene matches. The germline gives CDR1 LGHNT, CDR2 FRNRAP. The CDR3 is made up of 17 amino acids. The CDR3 nucleotides read TGTGCTAGTGGGGATAGGACAGGGGGATTAGCTAACTATGGCTACACCTTC. Translating gives CASGDRTGGLANYGYTF.

The V and J genes are TRBV5-4 and TRBJ2-1, with 7 positions matching TRBD2. Germline values: CDR1 SGHNT, CDR2 YYREEE (reference sequence). The CDR3 consists of 14 residues. V lost 0 bases and J lost 3; bases outside the gene matches: 0. This chain's CDR3 is CASSLASGYNEQFF. CDR3 bases: TGTGCCAGCAGCTTGGCTAGCGGCTACAATGAGCAGTTCTTC.

The chain employs TRBV2 and TRBJ2-3; perhaps TRBD2 as D (7 bases). The ends were cut back, 3 bases at V and 4 bases at J, with 11 bases in the middle. The CDR3 runs 14 residues. Germline CDR1 is SNHLY and CDR2 is FYNNEI. The CDR3 reads CASSEAGAPDTQYF. The CDR3 region has the DNA TGTGCCAGCAGTGAGGCGGGGGCCCCAGATACGCAGTATTTT.

The rearrangement joins TRBV5-5 to TRBJ2-7; maybe TRBD1 (6 bases). Germline CDR1 reads SGHKS; CDR2 reads YYEKEE (reference sequence). The CDR3 contains 13 residues. Between the trimmed V and J ends, which lost 4 bases and 7 bases, there was a span of 15 bases. Here the CDR3 DNA reads TGTGCCAGCAGCCCCACAACAGGGTATGAGCAGTACGTC. Translating gives CASSPTTGYEQYV.